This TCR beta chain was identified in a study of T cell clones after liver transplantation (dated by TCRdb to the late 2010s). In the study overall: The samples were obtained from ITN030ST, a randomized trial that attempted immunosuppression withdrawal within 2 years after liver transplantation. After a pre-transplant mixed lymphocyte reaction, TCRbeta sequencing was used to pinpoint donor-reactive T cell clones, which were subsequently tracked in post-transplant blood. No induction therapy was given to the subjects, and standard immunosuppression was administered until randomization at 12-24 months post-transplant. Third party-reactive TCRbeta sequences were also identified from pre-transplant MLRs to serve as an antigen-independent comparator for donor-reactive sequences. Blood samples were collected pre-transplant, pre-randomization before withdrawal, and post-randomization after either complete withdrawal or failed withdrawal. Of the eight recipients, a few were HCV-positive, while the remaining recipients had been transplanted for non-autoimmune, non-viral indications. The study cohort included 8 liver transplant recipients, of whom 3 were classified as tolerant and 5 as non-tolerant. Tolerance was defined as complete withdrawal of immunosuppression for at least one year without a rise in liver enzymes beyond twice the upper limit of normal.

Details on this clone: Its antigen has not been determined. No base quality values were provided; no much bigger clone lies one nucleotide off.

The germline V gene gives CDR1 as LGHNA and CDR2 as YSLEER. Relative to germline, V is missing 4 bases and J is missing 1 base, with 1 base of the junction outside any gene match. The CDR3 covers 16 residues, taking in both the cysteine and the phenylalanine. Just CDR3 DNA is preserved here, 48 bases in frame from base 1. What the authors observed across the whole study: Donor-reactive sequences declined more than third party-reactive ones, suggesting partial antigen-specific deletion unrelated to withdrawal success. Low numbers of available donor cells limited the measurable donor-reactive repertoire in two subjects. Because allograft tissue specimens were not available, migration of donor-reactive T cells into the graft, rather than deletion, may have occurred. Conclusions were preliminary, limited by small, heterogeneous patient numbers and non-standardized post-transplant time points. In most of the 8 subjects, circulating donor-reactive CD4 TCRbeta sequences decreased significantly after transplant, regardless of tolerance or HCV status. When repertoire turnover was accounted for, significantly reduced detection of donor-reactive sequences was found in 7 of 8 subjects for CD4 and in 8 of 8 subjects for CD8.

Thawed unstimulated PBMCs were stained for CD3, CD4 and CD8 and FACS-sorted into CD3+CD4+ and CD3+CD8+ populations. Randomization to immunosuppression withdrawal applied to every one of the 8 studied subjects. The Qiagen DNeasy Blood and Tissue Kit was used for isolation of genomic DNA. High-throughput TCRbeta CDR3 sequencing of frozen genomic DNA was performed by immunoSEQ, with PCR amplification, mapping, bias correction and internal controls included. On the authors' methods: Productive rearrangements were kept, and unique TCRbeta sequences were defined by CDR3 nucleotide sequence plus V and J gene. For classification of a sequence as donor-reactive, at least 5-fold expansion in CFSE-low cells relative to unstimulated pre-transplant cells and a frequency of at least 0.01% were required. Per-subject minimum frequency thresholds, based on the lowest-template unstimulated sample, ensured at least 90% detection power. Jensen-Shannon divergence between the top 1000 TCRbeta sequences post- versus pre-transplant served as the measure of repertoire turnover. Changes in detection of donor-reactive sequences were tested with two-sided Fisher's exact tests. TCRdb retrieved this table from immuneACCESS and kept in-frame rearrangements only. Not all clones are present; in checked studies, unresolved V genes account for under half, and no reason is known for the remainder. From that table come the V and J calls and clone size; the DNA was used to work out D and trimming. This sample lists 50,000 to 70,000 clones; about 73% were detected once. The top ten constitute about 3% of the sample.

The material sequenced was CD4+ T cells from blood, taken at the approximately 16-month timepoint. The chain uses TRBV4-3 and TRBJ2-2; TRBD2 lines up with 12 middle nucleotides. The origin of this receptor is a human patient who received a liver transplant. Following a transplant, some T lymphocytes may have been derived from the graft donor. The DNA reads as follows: TGCGCCAGCAGCCTACTAGCGGGAGGGAACACCGGGGAGCTGTTTTTT. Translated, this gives CASSLLAGGNTGELFF.